This record covers a single TCR beta chain. It has no known antigen specificity. Base qualities are missing; no much larger clone stands one base away. The sample is drawn from a study of blood T cell repertoires in COVID-19 (dated by TCRdb to 2020 to 2022). A note on the overall study: Collaborator samples came from the United States, Italy and Spain and covered acute and convalescent phases of COVID-19. Where available, HLA class I and class II types were obtained from metadata supplied by the sample provider rather than from assay-based typing. A de-identified subject ID, COVID-19 status, age in years and sex were almost always included in the sample metadata. The samples were drawn from the first 160 participants of the ongoing ImmuneRACE study and from some 1,300 subjects provided by 6 global collaborators. Subjects who had been exposed to COVID-19, were actively infected with it, or had recovered from it provided the deeply sampled blood TCRbeta repertoires that made up the dataset. The repertoires were released in a freely available public database meant as a resource for research on the immune response to SARS-CoV-2. The prospective study material was composed of cDNA or gDNA derived from T cells, B-cell-depleted T cells, or PBMCs. Beyond this particular receptor, the publication reports: Clinical and demographic metadata were provided uncurated, with the amount varying by source and participant.

Whole blood was collected in K2EDTA tubes by collaborating institutions according to the institutions' own protocols. For TCRbeta analysis, collaborator samples were shipped as frozen whole blood, as isolated PBMCs, or as DNA extracted from either sample type. TCRbeta CDR3 regions were amplified from genomic DNA using the immunoSEQ Assay, a bias-controlled multiplex PCR. Per the authors' processing: Nucleated cell counts per sample were estimated from amplification of reference gene primers within the assay. Sequence reads were collapsed and filtered to measure the absolute abundance of every unique TCRbeta CDR3 rearrangement. Productive Simpson clonality was computed per sample as the square root of Simpson's diversity index over productive rearrangements. Not all clones reach the TCRdb copy of this immuneACCESS table, which keeps in-frame sequences only. Checked studies attribute under half of the gap to unresolved V genes and leave the rest unexplained. From that table come the V and J calls and clone size; the DNA was used to work out D and trimming. The sample table contains around 220,000 clones; only one count was recorded for approximately 87% of them. The ten largest clonotypes hold about 2.2% of the sample.

The germline V gene yields SGHNT for CDR1 and YENEEA for CDR2. Relative to germline, V is 7 bases shorter and J is 2 bases shorter, with 9 bases between their ends. The CDR3 covers 14 residues, taking in both the cysteine and the phenylalanine. Just CDR3 DNA is preserved here, 42 bases in frame from base 1. The clonotype originates from a woman aged 45 to 65 with acute or convalescent COVID-19. Specimen: peripheral blood. In this chain, TRBV11-3 is recombined with TRBJ2-6; TRBD2 could be the D gene, as 6 bases match. The nucleotide sequence reads TGTGCCAGCACTTGGAGGGCTGGGGCCAACGTCCTGACTTTC. This gives the protein CASTWRAGANVLTF.